The 19 T cell receptor beta chains below all came from one sample that was sequenced in a study of blood T cell repertoires in COVID-19. Libraries were prepared by immunoSEQ multiplex PCR; TCRdb keeps only in-frame clonotypes and omits some of them. The table records about 270,000 clones, 70% to 90% of them present only once. The material sequenced was PBMCs or T cells enriched from blood (not recorded which). The receptors come from a woman aged 60 to 75 in a cohort exposed to, infected with or recovered from COVID-19 (not recorded which).

The rearrangement joins TRBV25-1 to TRBJ1-2; a weak D match, TRBD1 (5 bases). V lost 3 bases to trimming and J lost 8 bases, with 16 bases between them. The CDR3 consists of 14 residues. Germline V gene sequence: CDR1 MGHDK, CDR2 SYGVNS. CDR3 DNA: TGTGCCAGCAGTGATGGGTCCTATCAGGGCGGCTACACCTTC. Translating gives CASSDGSYQGGYTF.

The V call is TRBV4-1, the J call TRBJ2-5; 8 bases are a match to TRBD2. Germline V gene lookup returns CDR1 MGHRA and CDR2 YSYEKL. The CDR3 spans 15 residues. V was pared by 1 base and J by 1 base, with 2 bases of the junction left unmatched. The CDR3 region is CASSQGSGGQETQYF. DNA of the CDR3: TGCGCCAGCAGCCAAGGGAGCGGGGGCCAAGAGACCCAGTACTTC.

This sequence joins TRBV24-1 and TRBJ2-3; D is possibly TRBD1 (9 bases). CDR3 size: 19 residues. Germline V gene data show CDR1 as KGHDR and CDR2 as SFDVKD. Trimming left V 5 bases short and J 0 bases short, with 23 bases between. The CDR3 DNA sequence: TGTGCCACCAGTGGGGGGACAGGGTTTACTAGCGGAAGCACAGATACGCAGTATTTT. Protein: CATSGGTGFTSGSTDTQYF.

The rearrangement joins TRBV5-1 to TRBJ1-5, with a weak D call TRBD1 (6 bases). CDR1 is SGHRS, CDR2 YFSETQ, per germline. CDR3 length equals 15 residues. V was cut by 5 bases and J by 0 bases, with 12 bases left in between. The CDR3, as DNA: TGCGCCAGCAGGCCTAACAGGGATAGCAATCAGCCCCAGCATTTT. Residues: CASRPNRDSNQPQHF.

The chain recombines TRBV5-1 with TRBJ1-2; tentatively, D is TRBD1 (6 bases). V was cut by 4 bases and J by 0 bases, with 19 bases left in between. CDR3 length: 17 residues. Germline V gene data show CDR1 as SGHRS and CDR2 as YFSETQ. The CDR3 DNA is TGCGCCAGCAGCCCGAGGGGCCAACAGGGATCTAACTATGGCTACACCTTC. As protein: CASSPRGQQGSNYGYTF.

The chain links TRBV6-1 to TRBJ1-2; the D gene is possibly TRBD1 (5 bases). Germline-derived CDR1 and CDR2 are MNHNS and SASEGT. V dropped 1 base and J dropped 7 bases, with 13 bases sitting between them. The CDR3 has 14 residues. For the CDR3, the DNA is TGTGCCAGCAGTGAAGAGGGCAGGGCAATTGGCTACACCTTC. This gives the protein CASSEEGRAIGYTF.

The chain joins TRBV28 to TRBJ2-7, with 7 bases identical to TRBD2. CDR3 length: 16 amino acids. The germline gives CDR1 MDHEN, CDR2 SYDVKM. The V segment lost 2 bases and the J segment 3 bases; nucleotides outside the gene matches: 10. The CDR3 bases are TGTGCCAGCAGTTTAGCGGGAGAGGGTCCGAACTACGAGCAGTACTTC. It specifies CASSLAGEGPNYEQYF.

This clone has just one count. The chain couples TRBV28 to TRBJ1-1; 7 nucleotides match TRBD1. Germline CDR1 reads MDHEN; CDR2 reads SYDVKM. Germline trimming cut 5 bases from V and 1 base from J; bases unmatched to any gene: 4. The CDR3 runs to 14 residues. The CDR3 DNA sequence: TGTGCCAGCAGTCCGGGACAGCAGAACACTGAAGCTTTCTTT. Protein sequence: CASSPGQQNTEAFF. The entire variable domain, with the rest obtained from reference TRBV28 and TRBJ1-1, is as follows: DVKVTQSSRYLVKRTGEKVFLECVQDMDHENMFWYRQDPGLGLRLIYFSYDVKMKEKGDIPEGYSVSREKKERFSLILESASTNQTSMYLCASSPGQQNTEAFFGQGTRLTVV.

The J gene is TRBJ1-5, the V gene TRBV19; 9 bases are a match to TRBD1. Trimming cost V 7 bases and J 6 bases; bases outside gene matches: 7. Per germline, CDR1 LNHDA and CDR2 SQIVND (reference sequence). The CDR3 loop spans 14 amino acids. DNA of the CDR3: TGTGCCAGTAAGAGGACAGGGGTCACTCAGCCCCAGCATTTT. This translates into CASKRTGVTQPQHF. Looking up the rest from reference TRBV19 and TRBJ1-5 gives the full variable domain: DGGITQSPKYLFRKEGQNVTLSCEQNLNHDAMYWYRQDPGQGLRLIYYSQIVNDFQKGDIAEGYSVSREKKESFPLTVTSAQKNPTAFYLCASKRTGVTQPQHFGDGTRLSIL.

V and J are TRBV30 and TRBJ2-1; D is uncertain. V was shortened by 2 bases and J by 7 bases, with 6 bases between the two germline ends. This CDR3 contains 11 residues. CDR1 is GTSNPN and CDR2 is SVGIG in the germline V gene (reference sequence). The CDR3 spells CAWSPGNEQFF. CDR3 sequence (DNA): TGTGCCTGGAGTCCCGGGAATGAGCAGTTCTTC.

Concerning this clone: Other DNA sequences within the sample encode an identical CDR3. This chain links TRBV9 with TRBJ2-5; D possibly corresponds to TRBD2 (6 bases). CDR1 is SGDLS and CDR2 is YYNGEE in the germline V gene. The V end was cut by 0 bases, the J end by 5 bases, with 11 bases between. CDR3 length: 14 residues. CDR3 nucleotides: TGTGCCAGCAGCGTAGATTTGGCGGGGGAGACCCAGTACTTC. This codes for CASSVDLAGETQYF.

The V and J genes are TRBV5-1 and TRBJ1-6; D not resolved. Trimming removed 0 bases at V and 0 bases at J, with 10 bases between. From germline, CDR1 is SGHRS and CDR2 YFSETQ. CDR3 length equals 17 residues. The CDR3 protein is CASSLEIESSYNSPLHF. DNA of the CDR3: TGCGCCAGCAGCTTGGAAATCGAGAGCTCCTATAATTCACCCCTCCACTTT. The entire variable domain, with the rest obtained from reference TRBV5-1 and TRBJ1-6, is as follows: KAGVTQTPRYLIKTRGQQVTLSCSPISGHRSVSWYQQTPGQGLQFLFEYFSETQRNKGNFPGRFSGRQFSNSRSEMNVSTLELGDSALYLCASSLEIESSYNSPLHFGNGTRLTVT.

The chain links TRBV7-3 to TRBJ2-1; TRBD2 agrees at 16 bases. Trimming took 4 bases from V and 9 from J; bases not matched to a gene: 3. CDR3 size: 15 residues. CDR1 is SGHTA, CDR2 FQGTGA, per germline. CDR3 sequence reads: CASSSGLAGGGEQFF. In DNA form, the CDR3 reads TGTGCCAGCAGCTCGGGACTAGCGGGAGGGGGTGAGCAGTTCTTC.

The CDR3 region has the DNA TGTGCCATCCTCGGGCCGGGACTAGCGGGAGGTTCCTACAATGAGCAGTTCTTC. Translating gives CAILGPGLAGGSYNEQFF. The V and J genes are TRBV10-3 and TRBJ2-1; 15 bases align to TRBD2. The germline V gene encodes CDR1 ENHRY and CDR2 SYGVKD. The CDR3 sequence is 18 residues long. V lost 8 bases to trimming and J lost 1 base; unmatched junction nucleotides: 9.

The rearrangement uses TRBV18 and TRBJ1-2; 10 bases agree with TRBD1. Losses at the gene ends were 6 bases for V and 4 bases for J; bases not matched to a gene: 2. This CDR3 has 13 residues. In germline, CDR1 is KGHSH, CDR2 LQKENI. CDR3 in amino acids: CASSRTGGYGYTF. Here the CDR3 DNA reads TGTGCCAGCTCGCGGACAGGGGGCTATGGCTACACCTTC.

The genes are TRBV19 and TRBJ2-2, with 16 bases lining up with TRBD2. V dropped 4 bases and J dropped 4; count of bases not matched to a gene: 6. The CDR3 loop spans 18 amino acids. Per the germline V gene, CDR1 is LNHDA and CDR2 is SQIVND (reference sequence). The CDR3 loop reads CASSRGLAGGTATGELFF. CDR3 coding DNA: TGTGCCAGTAGTAGGGGACTAGCGGGAGGGACGGCCACCGGGGAGCTGTTTTTT.

In this sample, this clone turned up a few times. V is TRBV11-3 and J is TRBJ1-1; 7 bases match TRBD1. The CDR3 covers 18 residues. In germline, CDR1 is SGHNT, CDR2 YENEEA. V was pared by 5 bases and J by 5 bases, with 20 bases of the junction left unmatched. For the CDR3, the DNA is TGTGCCAGCAGCAAATCGACGAGGGGGCAGGCTGGGGTGACTGAAGCTTTCTTT. Amino acid sequence: CASSKSTRGQAGVTEAFF.

V is TRBV7-6 and J is TRBJ1-3; D gene uncertain. Germline V gene data show CDR1 as SGHVS and CDR2 as FNYEAQ. The CDR3 has 14 amino acids. V was cut by 5 bases and J by 7 bases, with 15 bases left in between. The CDR3 sequence is CASSLPGYGNTIYF. The CDR3 DNA is TGTGCCAGCAGCCTTCCGGGATACGGGAACACCATATATTTT.

This clone was seen just once. V usage is TRBV12-3 or TRBV12-4 and J usage is TRBJ2-5; 7 bases match TRBD1. V was clipped by 5 bases and J by 5 bases; unmatched bases: 5. This CDR3 has 13 residues. CDR3 sequence: CASSPQGWETQYF. The CDR3 DNA follows: TGTGCCAGCAGTCCACAGGGGTGGGAGACCCAGTACTTC.